This T cell receptor (beta chain) was found in a study of blood T cell dynamics during melanoma immunotherapy. The CDR3 spans 18 residues. Germline V CDR1 and CDR2: SGHTS, YDEGEE. Losses at the gene ends were 4 bases for V and 0 bases for J; bases not matched to a gene: 13. Every bulk PBMC sample received the same 350 ng of DNA. The protocol was immunoSEQ multiplex PCR, while the TCRdb copy is restricted to in-frame clones and leaves out a portion. In the table there are 6,500 to 10,000 clones, nearly 90% of which are singletons. Time point given: week 3, after first cycle of checkpoint inhibitor. Disease control meant complete response, partial response or stable disease at 12 weeks.

The clonotype originates from a human donor with melanoma. This specimen was blood, taken from a patient treated with checkpoint blockade. V gene TRBV5-8 combines with J gene TRBJ2-4, with TRBD2 identical over 7 bases. The CDR3 nucleotides are TGTGCCAGCAGCACCCCTCTACGGGGGGACGTAGCCAAAAACATTCAGTACTTC. Protein sequence: CASSTPLRGDVAKNIQYF.